This T cell receptor beta chain was sequenced in a study of CD8+ T cells in alopecia areata (dated by TCRdb to the late 2010s). For the wider study: The treated patients took part in an open-label pilot trial in which moderate-to-severe alopecia areata was treated with oral tofacitinib at 5 to 10 mg twice daily. immunoSEQ multiplex PCR using 35 Vbeta forward primers and 13 Jbeta reverse primers was used to amplify TCRbeta CDR3 regions. Patients on tofacitinib were biopsied at baseline and after 4 and 24 weeks of treatment, and several of the patients also had a later scalp biopsy. The RNA source kit depended on sample type: the PAXgene miRNA kit for fixed scalp, the miRNeasy kit for PBMCs, and the RNeasy kit for mouse skin. High-throughput TCRbeta sequencing was used to examine T cell clonal expansion in alopecia areata in both the C3H/HeJ mouse model and human patients. In humans, TCRbeta sequencing was performed on scalp tissue and on sorted CD4+ and CD8+ peripheral blood T cells from healthy controls and from patients with patchy or totalis/universalis alopecia areata. Tofacitinib was administered for 6 to 18 months, and 6 months of follow-up off drug were then conducted to assess delayed response and recurrence. Clonality in the scalp was compared among normal scalp (n=4), patchy alopecia areata scalp (n=8), and alopecia totalis/universalis scalp (n=8).

Broader findings and caveats from the paper: Shared TCR sequences between patients were less evident than in mice, which may be partly attributable to HLA diversity in the patient population. Unlike mouse skin, which is dominated by gammadelta T cells, normal human skin has resident alphabeta T cells that are also sequenced, and this complicates analysis of the scalp TCR repertoire. Higher clonality and more expanded CD8+ clones were observed in lesional scalp than in normal scalp, particularly in alopecia totalis/universalis, a finding suggestive of antigenic drive.

Taken from cysteine to phenylalanine, the CDR3 has 16 residues. The entry retains the CDR3 DNA only, 48 bases that are in frame from base 1. The junction carries 19 bases between V and J, which are trimmed by 3 bases and 4 bases respectively. Taken from the germline V gene, the CDR1 and CDR2 loops are SGDLS and YYNGEE. The intended sense of this specimen's time point label: baseline before oral tofacitinib. Lesional scalp punch biopsies and peripheral blood were obtained from alopecia areata patients. After PBMCs were isolated by density centrifugation and stained for CD3, CD4 and CD8, a FACSAria was used to sort CD4+ and CD8+ T cells. The receptor library was made with the immunoSEQ multiplex PCR assay. For TCR sequencing, RNA was extracted from every sample and reverse transcribed into cDNA to serve as template. SuperScript III was used to make first-strand cDNA, primed with a 2:1 mix of oligo-dT and random hexamers. Amplification bias was assessed with a synthetic immune receptor repertoire, and residual bias was removed computationally. Turning to the authors' computational methods: Raw reads were preprocessed for error removal, and CDR3 was defined according to IMGT conventions as running from the conserved cysteine to phenylalanine. To get clonality, Shannon entropy was normalized by log2 of the number of productive unique TCRs and the result was subtracted from 1. Scalp TCRbeta sequences were cross-referenced with sorted blood CD4 and CD8 repertoires so that the CD4 or CD8 identity of scalp clones could be inferred. TCRdb limited this immuneACCESS table to in-frame rearrangements with V and J called. A share of clones is missing; checked studies link under half to unresolved V genes, and the rest is unexplained. V, J and clone size are those of that table, while D and trimming were read from the DNA. The table for this sample lists just over 150,000 clones; about 51% of them were counted only once. The top ten constitute roughly 21% of the sample.

Note on this clone: No antigen is known for it. Per-base quality was not reported, and no clone a single base away is much larger than it.

This receptor was obtained from a human donor with alopecia areata. This sample comprised CD8+ T cells sorted from blood, obtained at week 0. In this chain, TRBV9 is recombined with TRBJ1-2; a confident D gene designation cannot be given. The DNA is TGTGCCAGCAGCGCCCCGCGGGCAGACGCGACCTATGGCTACACCTTC. This sequence encodes CASSAPRADATYGYTF.